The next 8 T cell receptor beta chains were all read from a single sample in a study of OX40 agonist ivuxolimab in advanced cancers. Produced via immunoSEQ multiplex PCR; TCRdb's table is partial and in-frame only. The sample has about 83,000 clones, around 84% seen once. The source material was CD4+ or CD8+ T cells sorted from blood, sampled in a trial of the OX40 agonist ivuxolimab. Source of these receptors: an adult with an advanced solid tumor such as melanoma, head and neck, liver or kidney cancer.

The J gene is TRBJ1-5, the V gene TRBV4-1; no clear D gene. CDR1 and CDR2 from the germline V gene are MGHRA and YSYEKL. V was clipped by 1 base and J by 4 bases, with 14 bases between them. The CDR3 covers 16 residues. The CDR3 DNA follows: TGCGCCAGCAGCCAAGGGAGTACACCTCAAAATCAGCCCCAGCATTTT. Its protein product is CASSQGSTPQNQPQHF.

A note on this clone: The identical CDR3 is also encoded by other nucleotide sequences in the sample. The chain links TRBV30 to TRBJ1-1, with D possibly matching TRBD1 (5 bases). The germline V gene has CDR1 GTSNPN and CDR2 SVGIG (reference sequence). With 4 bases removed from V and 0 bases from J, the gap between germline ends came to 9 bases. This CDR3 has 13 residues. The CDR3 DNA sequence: TGTGCCTGGACGAGGACAATGAACACTGAAGCTTTCTTT. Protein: CAWTRTMNTEAFF. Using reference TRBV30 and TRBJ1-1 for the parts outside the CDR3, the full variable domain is SQTIHQWPATLVQPVGSPLSLECTVEGTSNPNLYWYRQAAGRGLQLLFYSVGIGQISSEVPQNLSASRPQDRQFILSSKKLLLSDSGFYLCAWTRTMNTEAFFGQGTRLTVV.

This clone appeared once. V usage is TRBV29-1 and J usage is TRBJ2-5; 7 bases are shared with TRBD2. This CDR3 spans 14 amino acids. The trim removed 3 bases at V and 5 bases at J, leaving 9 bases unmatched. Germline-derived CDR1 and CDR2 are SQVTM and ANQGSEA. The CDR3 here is CSVELSSGGETQYF. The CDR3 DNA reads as TGCAGCGTTGAGCTCTCTAGCGGCGGGGAGACCCAGTACTTC.

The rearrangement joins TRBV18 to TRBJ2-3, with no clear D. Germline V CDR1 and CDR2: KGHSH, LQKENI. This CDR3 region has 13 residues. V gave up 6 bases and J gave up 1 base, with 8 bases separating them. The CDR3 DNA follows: TGTGCCAGCTCCCCTCGGGGCACAGATACGCAGTATTTT. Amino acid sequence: CASSPRGTDTQYF.

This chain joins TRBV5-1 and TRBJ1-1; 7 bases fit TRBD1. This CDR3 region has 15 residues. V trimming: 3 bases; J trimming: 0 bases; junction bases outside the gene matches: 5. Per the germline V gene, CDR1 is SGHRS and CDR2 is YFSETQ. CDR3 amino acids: CASSWGQLMNTEAFF. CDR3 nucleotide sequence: TGCGCCAGCAGCTGGGGACAGCTGATGAACACTGAAGCTTTCTTT.

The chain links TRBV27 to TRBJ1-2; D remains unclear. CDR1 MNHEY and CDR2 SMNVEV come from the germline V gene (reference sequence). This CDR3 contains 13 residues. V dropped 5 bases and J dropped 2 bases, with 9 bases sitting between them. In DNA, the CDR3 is TGTGCCAGCAGTCCCCTGGGAAACTATGGCTACACCTTC. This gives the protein CASSPLGNYGYTF.

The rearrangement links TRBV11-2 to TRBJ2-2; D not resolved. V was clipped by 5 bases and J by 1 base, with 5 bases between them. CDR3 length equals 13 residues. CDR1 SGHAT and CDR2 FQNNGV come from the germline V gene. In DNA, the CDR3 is TGTGCCAGCAGCGAACAGAACACCGGGGAGCTGTTTTTT. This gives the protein CASSEQNTGELFF.

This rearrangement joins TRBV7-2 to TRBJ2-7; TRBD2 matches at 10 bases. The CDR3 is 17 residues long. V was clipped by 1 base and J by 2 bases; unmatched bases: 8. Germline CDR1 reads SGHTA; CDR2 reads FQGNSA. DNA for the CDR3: TGTGCCAGCAGCTTAGTGGGGACTCTAGCGGGGGCCTACGAGCAGTACTTC. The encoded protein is CASSLVGTLAGAYEQYF.